Shown below are 20 T cell receptor beta chains from a single sample sequenced in a study of CD8 T cells in Susac syndrome (dated by TCRdb to between 2017 and 2020). Library preparation used the immunoSEQ multiplex PCR assay. RNA was extracted using the RNeasy kit, and about 0.45 to 1 ug of the RNA was reverse transcribed with random hexamers. TCRdb reworked the public reads: Q25 trimming with fastp, MiXCR clone assembly, productive beta chains retained. CDR3 protein duplicates are merged, each entry listing the most common genes and DNA. This sample is represented by a few hundred thousand distinct CDR3 sequences; less than 95% of them were singletons. Roughly 0.14% of the sample comes from the top ten. The sample taken for sequencing was CD4+ T cells from PBMCs. The receptors come from a human donor with Susac syndrome.

J is TRBJ2-7 and V is TRBV18; 7 bases map to TRBD1. The CDR3 is 14 amino acids. V dropped 6 bases and J dropped 2; count of bases not matched to a gene: 7. Germline V gene lookup returns CDR1 KGHSH and CDR2 LQKENI. Here the CDR3 DNA reads TGTGCCAGCTCTGGGACAGCCGAACCCTACGAGCAGTACTTC. Its protein product is CASSGTAEPYEQYF. The whole variable domain, filled in from reference TRBV18 and TRBJ2-7, reads NAGVMQNPRHLVRRRGQEARLRCSPMKGHSHVYWYRQLPEEGLKFMVYLQKENIIDESGMPKERFSAEFPKEGPSILRIQQVVRGDSAAYFCASSGTAEPYEQYFGPGTRLTVT.

The genes are TRBV5-1 and TRBJ2-3; 8 nucleotides match TRBD2. Germline CDR1 SGHRS, CDR2 YFSETQ. The CDR3 is 15 residues long. The V gene end was trimmed by 2 bases and the J gene end by 2 bases; junction bases not matched to a gene: 4. CDR3 coding DNA: TGCGCCAGCAGCTTAGCGGGGGTGTTCACAGATACGCAGTATTTT. It yields the protein CASSLAGVFTDTQYF.

The chain links TRBV5-1 to TRBJ1-5; no firm D call. The germline V gene has CDR1 SGHRS and CDR2 YFSETQ. The CDR3 runs 15 residues. V lost 1 base, J lost 0 bases, and 8 bases lay in between. The CDR3 DNA sequence: TGCGCCAGCAGCTTGCACTTCAATAGCAATCAGCCCCAGCATTTT. Translated: CASSLHFNSNQPQHF. Full variable domain (outside the CDR3, taken from reference TRBV5-1 and TRBJ1-5): KAGVTQTPRYLIKTRGQQVTLSCSPISGHRSVSWYQQTPGQGLQFLFEYFSETQRNKGNFPGRFSGRQFSNSRSEMNVSTLELGDSALYLCASSLHFNSNQPQHFGDGTRLSIL.

A few counts support this clonotype. The gene calls are TRBV5-1 and TRBJ2-5; TRBD2 matches 13 bases. This CDR3 has 15 residues. Germline values: CDR1 SGHRS, CDR2 YFSETQ. The V gene end was trimmed by 4 bases and the J gene end by 1 base; junction bases not matched to a gene: 1. Here the CDR3 reads CASSGLAGAQETQYF. In DNA, the CDR3 is TGCGCCAGCAGCGGACTAGCGGGGGCCCAAGAGACCCAGTACTTC.

This chain connects TRBV2 to TRBJ1-5; D remains ambiguous. The CDR3 is 14 residues long. In germline, CDR1 is SNHLY, CDR2 FYNNEI. Trimming took 8 bases from V and 8 from J, leaving 19 bases between them. The CDR3 DNA reads as TGTGCCAGCGGGGAAGACTTGGGGATGAAGCCCCAGCATTTT. It yields the protein CASGEDLGMKPQHF.

This chain joins TRBV12-3 or TRBV12-4 and TRBJ2-5; TRBD1 aligns across 9 bases. The CDR3 is made up of 14 amino acids. After removal of 1 base from V and 5 bases from J, the junction contained 2 bases not matched to a gene. The DNA of the CDR3 is TGTGCCAGCAGTTTAGGGGACAGGGCGGAGACCCAGTACTTC. Protein sequence: CASSLGDRAETQYF.

The chain uses TRBV6-2 or TRBV6-3 and TRBJ1-6; TRBD1 is a possible D gene (6 bases). Germline V gives CDR1 MNHEY, CDR2 SVGEGT. The CDR3 consists of 16 residues. The V end was cut by 6 bases, the J end by 8 bases, with 20 bases between. The CDR3 region is CASSLRYRVRDSPLHF. The CDR3, as DNA: TGTGCCAGCAGCCTGCGATACAGGGTGCGCGATTCACCCCTCCACTTT.

This chain connects TRBV20-1 to TRBJ1-5; D gene ambiguous. Germline values: CDR1 DFQATT, CDR2 SNEGSKA (reference sequence). The ends were cut back, 7 bases at V and 0 bases at J, with 10 bases in the middle. CDR3 length: 13 amino acids. CDR3 sequence reads: CSGRADSNQPQHF. CDR3 nucleotide sequence: TGCAGTGGAAGGGCAGATAGCAATCAGCCCCAGCATTTT.

The chain carries TRBV20-1 and TRBJ2-5, with D hard to call. Germline loops: CDR1 DFQATT, CDR2 SNEGSKA (reference sequence). The CDR3 totals 15 residues. With 2 bases removed from V and 2 bases from J, the gap between germline ends came to 15 bases. In DNA, the CDR3 is TGCAGTGCTAGACATCCCCGGGCCCCACAAGAGACCCAGTACTTC. Translated: CSARHPRAPQETQYF.

The chain is built from TRBV4-3 and TRBJ2-7, with D perhaps being TRBD1 or TRBD2 (5 bases each). This CDR3 comprises 15 residues. The germline CDR1 and CDR2 sequences are LGHNA and YSLEER. V was trimmed by 4 bases and J by 2 bases, leaving 15 bases between them. The CDR3: CASSLGHEGPYEQYF. The CDR3 bases are TGCGCCAGCAGCCTAGGACATGAGGGCCCCTACGAGCAGTACTTC.

The chain combines TRBV24-1 with TRBJ2-1; tentative D call: TRBD1 (5 bases). From germline, CDR1 is KGHDR and CDR2 SFDVKD. V was pared by 5 bases and J by 9 bases, with 25 bases between. The CDR3 is 17 amino acids. The CDR3 DNA reads TGTGCCACCAGTGCCTCAACTCGGACAAAAAAGGAAGGTGAGCAGTTCTTC. Translating gives CATSASTRTKKEGEQFF.

This clonotype was detected only once. The chain has TRBV7-3 and TRBJ2-1; 8 bases agree with TRBD2. Germline loops: CDR1 SGHTA, CDR2 FQGTGA. The CDR3 contains 14 residues. J was trimmed by 5 bases and V by 5 bases; bases with no gene match: 5. In nucleotides, the CDR3 is TGTGCCAGCAGCGTCGGGGGGGGAAACAATGAGCAGTTCTTC. This encodes CASSVGGGNNEQFF.

The CDR3 region is CASTREPEFGGYTF. The CDR3 bases are TGTGCCAGCACCAGAGAACCGGAGTTTGGTGGCTACACCTTC. The J gene is TRBJ1-2, the V gene TRBV6-2 or TRBV6-3; D call uncertain. The length of the CDR3 is 14 residues. Germline CDR1 is MNHEY and CDR2 is SVGEGT. V was shortened by 7 bases and J by 7 bases, with 19 bases between the two germline ends.

The V gene is TRBV5-5, the J gene TRBJ2-3; the D gene is possibly TRBD2 (5 bases). The germline V gene has CDR1 SGHKS and CDR2 YYEKEE (reference sequence). This CDR3 contains 14 residues. The V end was cut by 0 bases, the J end by 6 bases, with 11 bases between. CDR3 protein: CASSLVGELDTQYF. The CDR3 bases are TGTGCCAGCAGCTTGGTCGGGGAGTTGGATACGCAGTATTTT.

The V gene is TRBV7-2, the J gene TRBJ2-7, with a tentative D call TRBD2 (6 bases). From germline, CDR1 is SGHTA and CDR2 FQGNSA. V was clipped by 4 bases and J by 6 bases, with 16 bases between them. This CDR3 is built from 14 residues. Written as DNA, the CDR3 is TGTGCCAGCAGCTCAGACGGAGGGGTTGGCGAGCAGTACTTC. Translation gives CASSSDGGVGEQYF.

The chain couples TRBV5-4 to TRBJ2-4, with D possibly matching TRBD1 (6 bases). V lost 4 bases and J lost 6, with 11 bases in between. The germline gives CDR1 SGHNT, CDR2 YYREEE (reference sequence). The CDR3 totals 13 residues. As DNA, the CDR3 is TGTGCCAGCAGCCATTCGGACAGAAACATTCAGTACTTC. Amino acid sequence: CASSHSDRNIQYF.

This clonotype was seen a single time. The gene calls are TRBV21-1 and TRBJ2-5; the tabulated D call, TRBD1, remains unverified against the DNA. TRBV21-1 is given as a pseudogene. CDR3 length equals 17 residues. The CDR3 coding sequence is TGTGCCAGCAGCAAAGGGCGGAGACAGGGGGCAACAGAGACCCAGTACTTC. Protein sequence: CASSKGRRQGATETQYF.

V is TRBV12-3 or TRBV12-4 and J is TRBJ1-2; no clear D gene. V lost 5 bases to trimming and J lost 5 bases, with 21 bases between them. This CDR3 spans 16 amino acids. For the CDR3, the DNA is TGTGCCAGCAGTGCTTCGATTTGGGCGAAGGGATATGGCTACACCTTC. It translates to CASSASIWAKGYGYTF.

The CDR3 bases are TGCAGCGTTGGAGGGAGGAATCAGCCCCAGCATTTT. Encoded protein: CSVGGRNQPQHF. The rearrangement uses TRBV29-1 and TRBJ1-5; no firm D call. The CDR3 is made up of 12 amino acids. The ends were cut back, 4 bases at V and 4 bases at J, with 8 bases in the middle. Looked up from germline, CDR1 is SQVTM and CDR2 is ANQGSEA.

The rearrangement uses TRBV6-1 and TRBJ1-5; 9 nucleotides align to TRBD1. The CDR3 totals 15 residues. The germline V gene encodes CDR1 MNHNS and CDR2 SASEGT. J lost 7 bases, V lost 6 bases, and 10 bases had no gene match. The chain's CDR3 is CASRAPQGAGQPQHF. The DNA for the CDR3 is TGTGCCAGCAGGGCGCCACAGGGGGCAGGACAGCCCCAGCATTTT.